This TCR beta chain was sequenced in a study of blood T cells in healthy people across ages. Findings of the study overall: Researchers report that TCR beta diversity correlated strongly with naive T cell percentage. The lack of PBMC sorting stopped any conclusive naive versus antigen-experienced comparison.

About this clonotype: As yet, its antigen is unknown.

V lost 0 bases, J lost 2 bases, and 10 bases lay in between. Germline V gene data show CDR1 as LGHNA and CDR2 as YSLEER. The CDR3 has 15 amino acids. Primers used in a second PCR of about 7 to 12 cycles were a sample-barcoded 5' primer and a J-beta primer mix. Each cDNA molecule, via a template-switch adaptor with 12 random nucleotides, was tagged. Any given sample supplied a minimum of 2.5 million CDR3-containing paired-end reads. One entry per CDR3 protein results from TCRdb running MiXCR on the 5' RACE reads. The sample has fewer than 900,000 distinct CDR3 sequences; about half are singletons. This TCR derives from a woman aged 55-70 years in good health. The V call is TRBV4-3, the J call TRBJ1-1; D perhaps matches TRBD1 (6 bases). Sequenced: blood. This CDR3 reads CASSQDIGGNTEAFF. The CDR3 DNA follows: TGCGCCAGCAGCCAAGATATCGGGGGCAACACTGAAGCTTTCTTT.